The TCR beta chain described here comes from a study of cytomegalovirus exposure and HLA in healthy donors. This CDR3 is built from 12 residues. Germline loops: CDR1 SGHNT, CDR2 YYREEE (reference sequence). Trimming shortened V by 6 bases and J by 5 bases, and 11 bases separated the two germline ends. This PCR relied on a set of 60 Vbeta primers and 13 Jbeta primers. Some clones are missing from TCRdb's copy, which holds only in-frame ones; the method was immunoSEQ multiplex PCR. The sample shows some 31,000 clones, and around 3.5% sits with its ten largest clones. The chain couples TRBV5-4 to TRBJ1-2; tentative D call: TRBD1 (6 bases). This TCR derives from a woman aged 35 to 49 in good health and CMV-seropositive. Source material: PBMCs. In nucleotides, the CDR3 is TGTGCCAGCACCGCGACAGGATATGGCTACACCTTC. It encodes CASTATGYGYTF.